The rows below give T cell receptor beta chains drawn from one sample of a study of blood T cell repertoires in COVID-19. Only in-frame clones appear in the TCRdb table, and some are missing; sequencing was by immunoSEQ multiplex PCR. Of some 190,000 clones in the sample, approximately 90% were seen once. Sequenced sample: peripheral blood. These receptors were obtained from a man aged 25 to 40 with acute or convalescent COVID-19. Both conserved end residues are part of each CDR3. A D gene is named only where the DNA matches it firmly. The listing skips clone size in some rows; elsewhere it reads once, few, many or a size class.

d_call clone_size j_call v_call cdr3_aa cdr3_nt
- once TRBJ1-2 TRBV5-6 CASSPVHRGDDYGYTF TGTGCCAGCAGCCCCGTACACCGGGGGGACGACTATGGCTACACCTTC
- few TRBJ1-2 TRBV7-9 CASSFVVTGPRGYTF TGTGCCAGCAGCTTCGTTGTTACAGGCCCTAGGGGCTACACCTTC
- - TRBJ2-5 TRBV10-2 CASTGTGWEETQYF TGCGCCAGCACGGGAACAGGGTGGGAAGAGACCCAGTACTTC
- - TRBJ1-5 TRBV5-8 CASSLVEGRQPQHF TGTGCCAGCAGCTTGGTGGAGGGTCGTCAGCCCCAGCATTTT
TRBD1 - TRBJ1-4 TRBV7-9 CASSGDTGGKLFF TGTGCCAGCAGCGGAGATACAGGGGGGAAACTGTTTTTT
- - TRBJ2-5 TRBV9 CASSQGFQETQYF TGTGCCAGCTCTCAGGGGTTCCAAGAGACCCAGTACTTC
- - TRBJ2-1 TRBV5-1 CASSAEYEQFF TGCGCCAGCAGCGCGGAGTATGAGCAGTTCTTC
TRBD1 - TRBJ2-7 TRBV19 CASSIGQAYEQYF TGTGCCAGTAGTATTGGACAGGCCTACGAGCAGTACTTC
- - TRBJ2-4 TRBV3-1/TRBV3-2 CASSLLAGGNIQYF TGTGCCAGCAGCTTACTAGCCGGAGGAAACATTCAGTACTTC
- - TRBJ2-2 TRBV7-2 CASSPGLYGELFF TGTGCCAGCAGCCCGGGACTCTACGGGGAGCTGTTTTTT
- - TRBJ2-1 TRBV11-3 CASSLEGGAGYNEQFF TGTGCCAGCAGCTTAGAAGGGGGGGCCGGCTACAATGAGCAGTTCTTC
- once TRBJ2-1 TRBV7-2 CASSLVVDNEQFF TGTGCCAGCAGCTTAGTGGTAGACAATGAGCAGTTCTTC
TRBD1 - TRBJ1-4 TRBV19 CASSDQGGLNEKLFF TGTGCCAGTAGTGATCAGGGGGGACTTAATGAAAAACTGTTTTTT
TRBD1 - TRBJ1-2 TRBV29-1 CSVVFVTGLSDYTF TGCAGCGTTGTCTTCGTGACAGGGCTTTCGGACTACACCTTC
- - TRBJ2-3 TRBV29-1 CSVVRRGTTDTQYF TGCAGCGTTGTTCGTAGAGGTACCACAGATACGCAGTATTTT
TRBD2 - TRBJ2-1 TRBV11-2 CASSLVPSGTVSYNEQFF TGTGCCAGCAGCTTAGTCCCTAGCGGGACCGTCTCCTACAATGAGCAGTTCTTC
- - TRBJ2-1 TRBV6-5 CASPLNNEQFF TGTGCCAGCCCTTTAAACAATGAGCAGTTCTTC
- - TRBJ2-5 TRBV7-8 CASSISGVGAAETQYF TGTGCCAGCAGCATAAGCGGGGTGGGGGCCGCGGAGACCCAGTACTTC
- - TRBJ1-6 TRBV23-1 CASSRDYNENSPLHF TGCGCCAGCAGTCGTGACTACAACGAAAATTCACCCCTCCACTTT
- - TRBJ2-5 TRBV9 CASSVAIGSSQETQYF TGTGCCAGCAGCGTGGCGATCGGGAGCTCCCAAGAGACCCAGTACTTC
TRBD1 - TRBJ1-2 TRBV12-3/TRBV12-4 CASRARGYGYTF TGTGCCAGCAGGGCCAGGGGGTATGGCTACACCTTC
TRBD1 - TRBJ1-4 TRBV7-9 CASRDPNGQENEKLFF TGTGCCAGCAGAGATCCGAATGGACAGGAAAATGAAAAACTGTTTTTT
- - TRBJ1-6 TRBV6-5 CASSYSVEGYSPLHF TGTGCCAGCAGTTACTCTGTTGAGGGTTATTCACCCCTCCACTTT
TRBD2 - TRBJ2-5 TRBV19 CASRTSGSFETQYF TGTGCCAGTCGGACTAGCGGGAGTTTCGAGACCCAGTACTTC
- - TRBJ2-1 TRBV7-3 CASSLTQLSNEQFF TGTGCCAGCAGCTTAACCCAATTGAGCAATGAGCAGTTCTTC
- - TRBJ2-3 TRBV5-1 CASSLGTASTGTQYF TGCGCCAGCAGCTTGGGGACAGCTTCCACGGGTACGCAGTATTTT
TRBD2 - TRBJ2-5 TRBV5-1 CASSFRGLVGETQYF TGCGCCAGCAGCTTCAGAGGACTAGTAGGGGAGACCCAGTACTTC
TRBD2 - TRBJ2-1 TRBV28 CASSLNKGRGENNEQFF TGTGCCAGCAGTCTGAATAAGGGGCGGGGGGAAAACAATGAGCAGTTCTTC
TRBD1 - TRBJ1-3 TRBV30 CAWGTGGAGSGNTIYF TGTGCCTGGGGTACAGGGGGCGCTGGTTCTGGAAACACCATATATTTT
- - TRBJ2-1 TRBV2 CASKAQGTSYNEQFF TGTGCCAGTAAAGCCCAGGGGACCTCCTACAATGAGCAGTTCTTC
- - TRBJ1-1 TRBV19 CASTTGYLSAFF TGTGCCAGTACCACAGGATATCTATCGGCTTTCTTT
- - TRBJ1-5 TRBV28 CASKKLWEGGLSNQPQHF TGTGCCAGCAAAAAGCTCTGGGAGGGAGGCCTTAGCAATCAGCCCCAGCATTTT
- - TRBJ1-1 TRBV12-3/TRBV12-4 CASSLNSEAFF TGTGCCAGCAGTTTGAACAGTGAAGCTTTCTTT
- - TRBJ2-1 TRBV5-8 CASSLYIEQFF TGTGCCAGCAGCTTGTATATTGAGCAGTTCTTC
- - TRBJ1-5 TRBV28 CASSLPDSSNQPQHF TGTGCCAGCAGTTTGCCCGACAGCTCTAATCAGCCCCAGCATTTT
- - TRBJ1-4 TRBV10-3 CAISANRLNEKLFF TGTGCCATCAGTGCGAACAGGCTTAATGAAAAACTGTTTTTT
- - TRBJ2-7 TRBV20-1 CSASGLATSLYEQYF TGCAGTGCTAGTGGGCTAGCGACCTCTCTTTACGAGCAGTACTTC
- - TRBJ1-3 TRBV18 CASSPGSGNTIYF TGTGCCAGCTCACCCGGCTCTGGAAACACCATATATTTT
TRBD1 - TRBJ1-6 TRBV5-6 CASSLGQGRLGPRGALHF TGTGCCAGCAGCCTCGGACAGGGGCGACTAGGGCCCCGGGGGGCCCTCCACTTT
TRBD2 - TRBJ2-2 TRBV6-5 CASSITSGATGELFF TGTGCCAGCAGCATTACTAGCGGGGCCACCGGGGAGCTGTTTTTT
TRBD2 - TRBJ2-1 TRBV5-5 CASSPRLAGGLHEQFF TGTGCCAGCAGTCCGAGACTAGCGGGGGGGTTGCATGAGCAGTTCTTC
TRBD1 - TRBJ1-2 TRBV7-9 CASSSSRDSWYGYTF TGTGCCAGCAGCTCTAGCCGGGACAGTTGGTATGGCTACACCTTC
TRBD1 - TRBJ1-1 TRBV6-6 CASSRKPGQGTEAFF TGTGCCAGCAGCCGCAAACCGGGACAGGGCACTGAAGCTTTCTTT
- few TRBJ1-2 TRBV6-5 CASRNPGRDYGYTF TGTGCCAGCAGGAATCCGGGGAGGGACTATGGCTACACCTTC
TRBD1 once TRBJ2-7 TRBV7-3 CASRQSGTGVYEQYF TGTGCCAGCAGGCAATCCGGGACAGGGGTTTACGAGCAGTACTTC
TRBD1 - TRBJ1-6 TRBV3-1/TRBV3-2 CASSQGTVLSPLHF TGTGCCAGCAGCCAGGGGACAGTCCTCTCACCCCTCCACTTT
- - TRBJ1-3 TRBV28 CASSLIPDTGNTIYF TGTGCCAGCAGTTTAATCCCAGACACTGGAAACACCATATATTTT
- once TRBJ2-5 TRBV29-1 CSVQVGRGQETQYF TGCAGCGTTCAAGTTGGTAGGGGGCAAGAGACCCAGTACTTC
- - TRBJ1-6 TRBV3-1/TRBV3-2 CASSQVGTRTNSPLHF TGTGCCAGCAGCCAAGTGGGGACACGTACTAATTCACCCCTCCACTTT
- - TRBJ1-2 TRBV28 CASSSPRRVGGYTF TGTGCCAGCAGTTCACCCAGGCGGGTTGGTGGCTACACCTTC
- - TRBJ1-2 TRBV6-5 CASKGRVAHYGYTF TGTGCCAGCAAGGGGAGGGTAGCCCACTATGGCTACACCTTC
- - TRBJ2-7 TRBV29-1 CSVRTTEQYF TGCAGCGTTAGAACAACCGAGCAGTACTTC
TRBD1 - TRBJ2-1 TRBV2 CASTQGSSYNEQFF TGTGCCAGCACACAGGGGAGCTCCTACAATGAGCAGTTCTTC